Following are 18 T cell receptor beta chains from one sample sequenced in a study of shared clonotypes between healthy human individuals. As defined, naive CD8 cells were CD45RO-negative and positively selected for CCR7, with terminally differentiated effector memory CD45RA+ cells excluded. The assay was immunoSEQ multiplex PCR, and TCRdb's table has in-frame clones only and misses some. Of roughly 2.1 million clones detected, under 95% appear once; the ten largest clones hold more than 1.5%. The source material was naive CD8+ T cells from PBMCs. The receptors here all came from a young man in good health. Some clones in this sample may be carry-over from other donors' samples.

This chain uses TRBV7-9 with TRBJ1-3, with D perhaps matching TRBD1 (5 bases). Germline loops: CDR1 SEHNR, CDR2 FQNEAQ (reference sequence). Trimming took off 4 bases at V and 4 bases at J, with 8 bases between the two ends. The length of the CDR3 is 13 residues. The CDR3 nucleotides read TGTGCCAGCAGCTACGGGGGAGGAAACACCATATATTTT. Translated: CASSYGGGNTIYF. The full variable domain, rest sourced from reference TRBV7-9 and TRBJ1-3, is DTGVSQNPRHKITKRGQNVTFRCDPISEHNRLYWYRQTLGQGPEFLTYFQNEAQLEKSRLLSDRFSAERPKGSFSTLEIQRTEQGDSAMYLCASSYGGGNTIYFGEGSWLTVV.

This chain connects TRBV7-9 to TRBJ2-3, with 13 nucleotides matching TRBD2. The CDR3 length is 17 residues. Per germline, CDR1 SEHNR and CDR2 FQNEAQ (reference sequence). The trim removed 6 bases at V and 1 base at J, leaving 7 bases unmatched. The CDR3 spells CASRQGLAGVGTDTQYF. The CDR3 DNA reads TGTGCCAGCAGACAAGGACTAGCGGGAGTCGGCACAGATACGCAGTATTTT.

V and J are TRBV7-6 and TRBJ2-1; TRBD2 matches at 14 bases. In germline, CDR1 is SGHVS, CDR2 FNYEAQ. CDR3 length equals 18 residues. J was trimmed by 3 bases and V by 1 base; bases with no gene match: 5. CDR3 sequence (DNA): TGTGCCAGCAGCTTAGGACTAGCGGGAGGGCTGGGCTACAATGAGCAGTTCTTC. Translated: CASSLGLAGGLGYNEQFF.

The chain recombines TRBV30 with TRBJ1-5, with D unresolved. Germline V gene data show CDR1 as GTSNPN and CDR2 as SVGIG (reference sequence). The CDR3 totals 14 residues. With 2 bases removed from V and 1 base from J, the gap between germline ends came to 9 bases. CDR3 in amino acids: CAWSPPISNQPQHF. CDR3 nucleotide sequence: TGTGCCTGGAGTCCCCCGATAAGCAATCAGCCCCAGCATTTT.

J is TRBJ2-7 and V is TRBV5-1; possible D gene TRBD2, 6 bases. V lost 1 base to trimming and J lost 1 base, with 12 bases between them. There are 15 residues in the CDR3. The germline CDR1 and CDR2 sequences are SGHRS and YFSETQ. CDR3 DNA: TGCGCCAGCAGCTTGTCGCCCGCGGGATCCTACGAGCAGTACTTC. Translated: CASSLSPAGSYEQYF.

Concerning this clone itself: Other nucleotide sequences from this sample produce the same CDR3. The J gene is TRBJ1-2, the V gene TRBV7-9, with a possible D match to TRBD1 (5 bases). The germline CDR1 and CDR2 sequences are SEHNR and FQNEAQ (reference sequence). The CDR3 extends over 13 amino acids. The ends were cut back, 2 bases at V and 3 bases at J, with 7 bases in the middle. CDR3 protein: CASSLRGDYGYTF. CDR3 in DNA: TGTGCCAGCAGCTTACGGGGGGACTATGGCTACACCTTC.

V usage is TRBV5-6 and J usage is TRBJ1-1; D gene uncertain. Germline V gene lookup returns CDR1 SGHDT and CDR2 YYEEEE. This CDR3 is built from 12 residues. V dropped 4 bases and J dropped 11 bases, with 15 bases sitting between them. The CDR3 here is CASSESNRAAFF. CDR3 in DNA: TGTGCCAGCAGCGAATCCAATAGGGCCGCTTTCTTT.

The chain couples TRBV27 to TRBJ2-7, with TRBD2 matching 7 bases. This CDR3 spans 15 amino acids. Trimming at V came to 3 bases and at J to 1 base, leaving 6 bases not matched to a gene. The germline CDR1 and CDR2 sequences are MNHEY and SMNVEV (reference sequence). This chain's CDR3 is CASSFTASGSYEQYF. The CDR3 DNA reads TGTGCCAGCAGTTTTACGGCTAGCGGATCCTACGAGCAGTACTTC.

The rearrangement uses TRBV9 and TRBJ2-7; maybe TRBD2 (5 bases). The CDR3 is made up of 16 amino acids. V was pared by 0 bases and J by 6 bases, with 19 bases between. Germline lookup yields CDR1 SGDLS and CDR2 YYNGEE. The CDR3 coding sequence is TGTGCCAGCAGCGTAGGTGGGAGCGACTCCCCTGTCGAGCAGTACTTC. This sequence encodes CASSVGGSDSPVEQYF.

V and J are TRBV27 and TRBJ2-3, with 8 bases fitting TRBD2. Looked up from germline, CDR1 is MNHEY and CDR2 is SMNVEV (reference sequence). The trim removed 5 bases at V and 1 base at J, leaving 11 bases unmatched. CDR3 length: 17 residues. In DNA, the CDR3 is TGTGCCAGCAGTCAGTTTCGGGGGGGGGTTGGCACAGATACGCAGTATTTT. Its translation is CASSQFRGGVGTDTQYF.

The chain uses TRBV11-2 and TRBJ1-2; D unclear. Trimming removed 5 bases at V and 8 bases at J, with 21 bases between. CDR3 length: 15 amino acids. Germline CDR1 SGHAT, CDR2 FQNNGV. Written as DNA, the CDR3 is TGTGCCAGCAGCCTGTTCGGCAGAGGGTATAGGGGCTACACCTTC. Amino acids: CASSLFGRGYRGYTF.

This chain joins TRBV9 and TRBJ2-3; 9 nucleotides match TRBD1. This CDR3 has 15 residues. Germline trimming cut 5 bases from V and 4 bases from J; bases unmatched to any gene: 8. Germline CDR1 SGDLS, CDR2 YYNGEE. DNA of the CDR3: TGTGCCAGCAGTGGACAGGGGCGCAGCGCAGATACGCAGTATTTT. Its protein is CASSGQGRSADTQYF.

CDR3 nucleotides: TGTGCCAGCAGCGTCGAAATAAAAGAGACCCAGTACTTC. Translated: CASSVEIKETQYF. The chain employs TRBV9 and TRBJ2-5; no reliable D call. The V end was cut by 2 bases, the J end by 3 bases, with 8 bases between. There are 13 residues in the CDR3. Germline CDR1 and CDR2: SGDLS and YYNGEE.

The chain couples TRBV27 to TRBJ2-1; D tentatively reads TRBD1 or TRBD2 (5 bases each). The germline CDR1 and CDR2 sequences are MNHEY and SMNVEV (reference sequence). The V end was cut by 2 bases, the J end by 7 bases, with 15 bases between. The CDR3 loop spans 15 amino acids. The CDR3 DNA reads as TGTGCCAGCAGTTTACCCGGGACCGGAGGAAATGAGCAGTTCTTC. Translated: CASSLPGTGGNEQFF.

The V call is TRBV27, the J call TRBJ2-6, with D unclear. Trimming shortened V by 3 bases and J by 4 bases, and 4 bases separated the two germline ends. The CDR3 runs 13 residues. Looked up from germline, CDR1 is MNHEY and CDR2 is SMNVEV (reference sequence). CDR3 in amino acids: CASSFHGANVLTF. CDR3 bases: TGTGCCAGCAGTTTTCACGGGGCCAACGTCCTGACTTTC.

The chain employs TRBV11-2 and TRBJ1-2, with D perhaps TRBD1 (5 bases). The V gene lost 2 bases and the J gene lost 2 bases, with 15 bases spanning the gap. Germline V lookup: CDR1 SGHAT, CDR2 FQNNGV. CDR3 length: 16 residues. CDR3 residues: CASSLPQGLSNYGYTF. CDR3 nucleotide sequence: TGTGCCAGCAGCTTACCCCAGGGTCTGTCCAACTATGGCTACACCTTC.

The rearrangement uses TRBV2 and TRBJ2-3; 7 nucleotides align to TRBD2. CDR3 length: 18 amino acids. Germline CDR1 reads SNHLY; CDR2 reads FYNNEI. V shed 4 bases, J shed 0 bases, and the junction held 13 bases outside the gene matches. The CDR3 loop is CASSASGNHYSSTDTQYF. In DNA, the CDR3 is TGTGCCAGCAGTGCTAGCGGAAACCACTATTCTAGCACAGATACGCAGTATTTT.

The rearrangement joins TRBV28 to TRBJ2-7; TRBD2 matches 7 bases. The ends lost 3 bases at V and 4 bases at J; junction bases unmatched: 12. The CDR3 sequence is 16 residues long. Per germline, CDR1 MDHEN and CDR2 SYDVKM. The CDR3: CASSFGVEERGYEQYF. In nucleotides, the CDR3 is TGTGCCAGCAGTTTCGGGGTGGAGGAGCGGGGATACGAGCAGTACTTC.